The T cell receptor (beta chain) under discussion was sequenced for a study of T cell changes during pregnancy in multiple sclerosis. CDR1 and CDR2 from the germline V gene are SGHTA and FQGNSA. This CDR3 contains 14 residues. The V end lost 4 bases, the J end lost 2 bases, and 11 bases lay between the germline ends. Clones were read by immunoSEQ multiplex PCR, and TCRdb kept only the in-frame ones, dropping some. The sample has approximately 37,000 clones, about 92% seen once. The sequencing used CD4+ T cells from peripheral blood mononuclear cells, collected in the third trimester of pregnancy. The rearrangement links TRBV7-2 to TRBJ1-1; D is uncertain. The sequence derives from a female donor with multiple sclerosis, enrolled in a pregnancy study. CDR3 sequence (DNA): TGTGCCAGCAGCTCCCGGGGAGGAAACACTGAAGCTTTCTTT. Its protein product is CASSSRGGNTEAFF.